The 26 T cell receptor beta chains in this list originate from one sample, sequenced in a study of beta chain features in type 1 diabetes listed by TCRdb under 2018. The library was built by means of the immunoSEQ multiplex PCR assay. The High Capacity cDNA Reverse Transcription Kit was used to reverse transcribe all of the isolated RNA, meaning that expressed TCRB transcripts were what got sequenced. TCRdb limited this immuneACCESS table to in-frame rearrangements with V and J called. A share of clones is missing; checked studies link under half to unresolved V genes, and the rest is unexplained. Present in this sample are 600,000 to 650,000 clones, about 16% of which were seen just once. The ten biggest clones cover about 0.097% of the sample. The sample was naive CD4+ T cells from blood. The cell subset or site label, as the study defines it: true naive CD4+ T cells. The receptors were gathered from a man between 18 and 35 years old in good health.

This chain joins TRBV4-2 and TRBJ2-5; 9 bases align to TRBD2. Per the germline V gene, CDR1 is LGHNA and CDR2 is YNFKEQ. The length of the CDR3 is 18 residues. Trimming at V came to 0 bases and at J to 5 bases, leaving 13 bases not matched to a gene. The chain's CDR3 is CASSQDRGLAGGGETQYF. For the CDR3, the DNA is TGTGCCAGCAGCCAAGATAGGGGGCTGGCGGGAGGGGGCGAGACCCAGTACTTC.

This chain links TRBV27 with TRBJ2-3; either TRBD1 or TRBD2 may supply D (5 bases each). Germline assignment: CDR1 MNHEY and CDR2 SMNVEV (reference sequence). Between the trimmed V and J ends, which lost 3 bases and 2 bases, there was a span of 12 bases. The CDR3 is 15 amino acids. CDR3 protein: CASSFEGRTTDTQYF. CDR3 sequence (DNA): TGTGCCAGCAGTTTTGAGGGGCGTACCACAGATACGCAGTATTTT.

This clone was counted only a few times. The gene calls are TRBV7-9 and TRBJ2-1, with 9 bases aligning to TRBD2. The CDR3 is 18 amino acids. Germline CDR1 reads SEHNR; CDR2 reads FQNEAQ (reference sequence). V shed 9 bases, J shed 5 bases, and the junction held 20 bases outside the gene matches. The CDR3 is CASRGVIPGTSIHNEQFF. DNA of the CDR3: TGTGCCAGTAGGGGAGTAATTCCCGGGACTAGCATACACAATGAGCAGTTCTTC.

This clone was detected a few times. This chain joins TRBV4-1 and TRBJ2-5, with 7 bases that match TRBD2. Germline V lookup: CDR1 MGHRA, CDR2 YSYEKL. CDR3 length: 18 residues. Trimming at V came to 0 bases and at J to 4 bases, leaving 14 bases not matched to a gene. The CDR3 DNA reads TGCGCCAGCAGCCAAGATACGCTTTTGGCGGGAGTATTAGAGACCCAGTACTTC. Translation gives CASSQDTLLAGVLETQYF.

This chain connects TRBV6-4 to TRBJ2-7; 9 nucleotides match TRBD2. The CDR3 runs 17 residues. Germline CDR1 and CDR2: MRHNA and SNTAGT. V was clipped by 0 bases and J by 3 bases; unmatched bases: 9. Here the CDR3 reads CASSDSNSGRISYEQYF. The CDR3 region has the DNA TGTGCCAGCAGTGACTCGAATAGCGGGAGAATAAGCTACGAGCAGTACTTC.

Only a few counts were recorded for this clone. This rearrangement joins TRBV29-1 to TRBJ1-1; D is possibly TRBD1 (6 bases). The CDR3 covers 13 residues. From germline, CDR1 is SQVTM and CDR2 ANQGSEA. V lost 4 bases, J lost 0 bases, and 9 bases lay in between. The CDR3, as DNA: TGCAGCGTTGGACGGGACATGAACACTGAAGCTTTCTTT. It codes for CSVGRDMNTEAFF.

The chain recombines TRBV29-1 with TRBJ2-7, with 12 bases matching TRBD1. This CDR3 comprises 14 residues. V gave up 1 base and J gave up 6 bases; unmatched junction bases: 4. Germline V gene sequence: CDR1 SQVTM, CDR2 ANQGSEA. The CDR3 region is CSVEVGQGAGEQYF. CDR3 nucleotide sequence: TGCAGCGTTGAAGTGGGACAGGGGGCGGGCGAGCAGTACTTC.

This rearrangement joins TRBV5-4 to TRBJ2-5, with 7 bases matching TRBD1. V trimming: 5 bases; J trimming: 2 bases; junction bases outside the gene matches: 6. Per the germline V gene, CDR1 is SGHNT and CDR2 is YYREEE (reference sequence). The length of the CDR3 is 14 residues. The CDR3: CASSRETGQETQYF. The CDR3 DNA is TGTGCCAGCAGTAGAGAGACAGGGCAAGAGACCCAGTACTTC.

In its sample, this clone was seen a few times. The chain employs TRBV23-1 and TRBJ1-2; TRBD1 matches at 9 bases. TRBV23-1 is flagged as an ORF with uncertain function. The trim removed 5 bases at V and 4 bases at J, leaving 11 bases unmatched. The CDR3 covers 16 residues. The CDR3 loop is CASSWSGTGRPYGYTF. CDR3 sequence (DNA): TGCGCCAGCAGTTGGTCCGGGACAGGGAGACCCTATGGCTACACCTTC.

The V gene is TRBV7-7, the J gene TRBJ2-2; 8 bases are a match to TRBD2. The V gene's germline CDR1 is SSHAT and CDR2 FNYEAQ (reference sequence). The trim removed 8 bases at V and 1 base at J, leaving 9 bases unmatched. This CDR3 contains 16 residues. The CDR3 region is CASGVLSGRNTGELFF. As DNA, the CDR3 is TGTGCCAGCGGCGTCTTGAGCGGGAGGAACACCGGGGAGCTGTTTTTT.

There are a few counts of this clone. V usage is TRBV11-1 and J usage is TRBJ2-1; 8 bases agree with TRBD2. The V gene's germline CDR1 is SGHAT and CDR2 FQDESV (reference sequence). The junction had 8 bases not matched to a gene; V was cut back by 2 bases and J by 5 bases. This CDR3 has 16 residues. The CDR3 is CASSLMPGLGDNEQFF. The CDR3 nucleotides are TGTGCCAGCAGCTTAATGCCGGGACTAGGGGACAATGAGCAGTTCTTC.

This clone has more than one count but fewer than ten. The V gene is TRBV6-5, the J gene TRBJ2-5, with 8 nucleotides matching TRBD1. V was pared by 9 bases and J by 4 bases, with 13 bases of the junction left unmatched. Germline V CDR1 and CDR2: MNHEY, SVGAGI. The CDR3 has 15 residues. The chain's CDR3 is CASSRQGIVRETQYF. As DNA, the CDR3 is TGTGCCAGTAGTAGACAGGGGATTGTTAGAGAGACCCAGTACTTC.

The chain uses TRBV29-1 and TRBJ1-1; the D gene is possibly TRBD1 (6 bases). The CDR3 runs 13 residues. Trimming cost V 8 bases and J 5 bases, with 18 bases left between them. Germline CDR1 and CDR2: SQVTM and ANQGSEA. For the CDR3, the DNA is TGCAGCCCTAGGGACGAGGGGGGGACTGAAGCTTTCTTT. It encodes CSPRDEGGTEAFF. Full variable domain (outside the CDR3, taken from reference TRBV29-1 and TRBJ1-1): SAVISQKPSRDICQRGTSLTIQCQVDSQVTMMFWYRQQPGQSLTLIATANQGSEATYESGFVIDKFPISRPNLTFSTLTVSNMSPEDSSIYLCSPRDEGGTEAFFGQGTRLTVV.

The chain carries TRBV7-9 and TRBJ2-6; no definite D call. V lost 5 bases and J lost 0, with 8 bases in between. The CDR3 spans 15 residues. In germline, CDR1 is SEHNR, CDR2 FQNEAQ (reference sequence). CDR3 in amino acids: CASSPSGSGANVLTF. The CDR3 nucleotides read TGTGCCAGCAGCCCCTCGGGCTCTGGGGCCAACGTCCTGACTTTC.

This clone appeared a few times. Other DNA sequences of this sample code for an identical CDR3. The chain links TRBV9 to TRBJ2-1; TRBD1 matches 11 bases. Germline V lookup: CDR1 SGDLS, CDR2 YYNGEE. The CDR3 contains 15 residues. With V trimmed by 3 bases and J by 6 bases, 5 bases remained unmatched. The CDR3 protein is CASSAGQGAVNEQFF. DNA for the CDR3: TGTGCCAGCAGCGCCGGACAGGGGGCTGTCAATGAGCAGTTCTTC.

This clone appeared a few times. This chain connects TRBV5-4 to TRBJ2-5, with D maybe TRBD1 (5 bases). Germline loops: CDR1 SGHNT, CDR2 YYREEE (reference sequence). The length of the CDR3 is 14 residues. Trimming stripped 4 bases from V and 2 bases from J, with 12 bases between. The CDR3 here is CASSPGREQETQYF. In DNA form, the CDR3 reads TGTGCCAGCAGCCCGGGCAGGGAACAAGAGACCCAGTACTTC. The full variable domain, completed using reference TRBV5-4 and TRBJ2-5, is ETGVTQSPTHLIKTRGQQVTLRCSSQSGHNTVSWYQQALGQGPQFIFQYYREEENGRGNFPPRFSGLQFPNYSSELNVNALELDDSALYLCASSPGREQETQYFGPGTRLLVL.

The chain combines TRBV28 with TRBJ2-7; the D gene could be TRBD1 or TRBD2 (5 bases each). Trimming removed 3 bases from V and 4 bases from J, with 10 bases in between. The CDR3 contains 13 residues. The germline CDR1 and CDR2 sequences are MDHEN and SYDVKM. Written as DNA, the CDR3 is TGTGCCAGCAGTTTCGGGGCAGTGTACGAGCAGTACTTC. Its translation: CASSFGAVYEQYF. The entire variable domain, with the rest obtained from reference TRBV28 and TRBJ2-7, is as follows: DVKVTQSSRYLVKRTGEKVFLECVQDMDHENMFWYRQDPGLGLRLIYFSYDVKMKEKGDIPEGYSVSREKKERFSLILESASTNQTSMYLCASSFGAVYEQYFGPGTRLTVT.

This chain connects TRBV19 to TRBJ2-7, with a possible D match to TRBD1 (5 bases). The CDR3 spans 16 residues. Between the trimmed V and J ends, which lost 2 bases and 7 bases, there was a span of 21 bases. From germline, CDR1 is LNHDA and CDR2 SQIVND (reference sequence). CDR3 amino acids: CASSITGAGRKREQYF. CDR3 bases: TGTGCCAGTAGTATAACAGGTGCCGGCAGGAAAAGGGAGCAGTACTTC.

This clone was seen only a few times. This sequence joins TRBV29-1 and TRBJ1-4; TRBD1 aligns across 10 bases. CDR3 length equals 15 residues. V lost 5 bases to trimming and J lost 8 bases; unmatched junction nucleotides: 11. Germline CDR1 is SQVTM and CDR2 is ANQGSEA. The CDR3: CSVSKGGQGNEKLFF. CDR3 sequence (DNA): TGCAGCGTTTCTAAGGGGGGACAGGGGAACGAAAAACTGTTTTTT.

The V and J genes are TRBV6-5 and TRBJ1-4; TRBD1 agrees at 7 bases. The ends lost 6 bases at V and 6 bases at J; junction bases unmatched: 10. The CDR3 totals 15 residues. Germline CDR1 is MNHEY and CDR2 is SVGAGI. CDR3 bases: TGTGCCAGCAGACGCCTAGACAGGGATTATGAAAAACTGTTTTTT. It yields the protein CASRRLDRDYEKLFF.

This clone was picked up a small number of times. The chain couples TRBV27 to TRBJ2-4; D possibly uses TRBD1 or TRBD2 (5 bases each). The CDR3 length is 15 residues. The V gene lost 10 bases and the J gene lost 0 bases, with 16 bases spanning the gap. Germline CDR1 MNHEY, CDR2 SMNVEV (reference sequence). CDR3 nucleotide sequence: TGTGCCACCTCGGGGCTGTCTCTAGCCAAAAACATTCAGTACTTC. It codes for CATSGLSLAKNIQYF.

The J gene is TRBJ1-6, the V gene TRBV30; D is unclear. V was cut by 3 bases and J by 0 bases, with 15 bases left in between. Germline-derived CDR1 and CDR2 are GTSNPN and SVGIG (reference sequence). The CDR3 totals 17 residues. The CDR3 region is CAWRGGLTSSYNSPLHF. Here the CDR3 DNA reads TGTGCCTGGAGAGGAGGTCTTACCAGCTCCTATAATTCACCCCTCCACTTT.

Comment on this clone: Other DNA sequences from this sample encode an identical CDR3 as well. The CDR3 sequence is CASSYRGGGTDTQYF. The CDR3 DNA follows: TGTGCCAGCAGTTACAGGGGTGGGGGCACAGATACGCAGTATTTT. The gene calls are TRBV6-5 and TRBJ2-3; maybe TRBD1 (5 bases). Germline V gene data show CDR1 as MNHEY and CDR2 as SVGAGI. The CDR3 covers 15 residues. Trimming pared 2 bases from V and 1 base from J, leaving 10 bases between.

This clone has only a few counts. V usage is TRBV5-4 and J usage is TRBJ2-7, with a tentative D call TRBD1 (6 bases). This CDR3 contains 14 residues. Germline V gene lookup returns CDR1 SGHNT and CDR2 YYREEE (reference sequence). Deletions cut 3 bases from V and 3 bases from J, with 13 bases between. In DNA, the CDR3 is TGTGCCAGCAGCTACCGGGACACCCTCTACGAGCAGTACTTC. Protein: CASSYRDTLYEQYF.

This clone came up a few times. The V gene is TRBV2, the J gene TRBJ2-2; TRBD1 might be the D (6 bases). Trimming cost V 6 bases and J 7 bases, with 18 bases left between them. Germline CDR1 SNHLY, CDR2 FYNNEI. The CDR3 length is 15 residues. The CDR3 DNA reads TGTGCCAGCAGCGGTACAGGGTCCGTGGACGGGGAGCTGTTTTTT. Translation gives CASSGTGSVDGELFF.

This clone was counted only a few times. The rearrangement uses TRBV5-6 and TRBJ1-6, with TRBD1 identical over 9 bases. Losses at the gene ends were 0 bases for V and 9 bases for J; bases not matched to a gene: 4. CDR3 length: 15 residues. The germline gives CDR1 SGHDT, CDR2 YYEEEE. In nucleotides, the CDR3 is TGTGCCAGCAGCTTGGAGACAGGGGGAAGTTCACCCCTCCACTTT. Amino acids: CASSLETGGSSPLHF. Complete variable domain (other parts from reference TRBV5-6 and TRBJ1-6): DAGVTQSPTHLIKTRGQQVTLRCSPKSGHDTVSWYQQALGQGPQFIFQYYEEEERQRGNFPDRFSGHQFPNYSSELNVNALLLGDSALYLCASSLETGGSSPLHFGNGTRLTVT.